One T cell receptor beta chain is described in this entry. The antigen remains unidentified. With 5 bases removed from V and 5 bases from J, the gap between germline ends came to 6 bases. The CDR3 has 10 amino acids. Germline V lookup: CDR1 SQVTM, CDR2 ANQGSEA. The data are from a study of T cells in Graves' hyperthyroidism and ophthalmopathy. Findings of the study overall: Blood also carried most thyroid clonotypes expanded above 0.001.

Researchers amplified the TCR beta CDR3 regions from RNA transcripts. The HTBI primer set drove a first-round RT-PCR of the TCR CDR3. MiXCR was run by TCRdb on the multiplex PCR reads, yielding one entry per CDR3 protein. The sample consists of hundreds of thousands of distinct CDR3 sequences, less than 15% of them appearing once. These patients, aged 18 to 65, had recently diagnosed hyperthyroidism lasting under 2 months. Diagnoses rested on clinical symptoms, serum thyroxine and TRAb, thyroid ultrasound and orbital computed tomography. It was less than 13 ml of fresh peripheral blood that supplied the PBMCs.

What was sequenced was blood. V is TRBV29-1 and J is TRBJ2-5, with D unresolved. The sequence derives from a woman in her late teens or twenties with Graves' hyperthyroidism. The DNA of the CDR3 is TGCAGCGTTTTCGGGGAGACCCAGTACTTC. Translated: CSVFGETQYF.